The 10 T cell receptor beta chains below were found in one sample sequenced in a study of T cell repertoires in cytomegalovirus infection. TCRdb analysed the reads with MiXCR anew, one entry per CDR3 protein. Of roughly 240,000 distinct CDR3 sequences detected, approximately 7% appear once; the ten largest clones hold around 6.9%. Sequenced input: PBMCs. These receptors were collected from a human donor in good health (CMV status not recorded). Some clones in this sample may be carry-over from other donors' samples.

This clonotype was seen at least ten times. The chain uses TRBV7-2 and TRBJ1-2, with D perhaps TRBD1 (5 bases). Trimming pared 4 bases from V and 6 bases from J, leaving 18 bases between. From germline, CDR1 is SGHTA and CDR2 FQGNSA. The CDR3 covers 15 residues. The CDR3: CASSSRRGDSNGYTF. CDR3 DNA sequence: TGTGCCAGCAGCTCACGGCGGGGGGATTCAAATGGCTACACCTTC.

There are many counts of this clonotype. The rearrangement joins TRBV7-2 to TRBJ1-1; 8 bases agree with TRBD1. The CDR3 loop spans 12 amino acids. Trimming took 5 bases from V and 13 from J; bases not matched to a gene: 9. Germline V CDR1 and CDR2: SGHTA, FQGNSA. This CDR3 is CASSGPDRASFF. The CDR3 coding sequence is TGTGCCAGCAGCGGACCGGACAGGGCTAGTTTCTTT.

This clonotype has just a few counts. The genes are TRBV6-1 and TRBJ1-1; D might be TRBD1 (5 bases). Trimming took off 2 bases at V and 4 bases at J, with 11 bases between the two ends. The CDR3 runs 14 residues. Germline V gives CDR1 MNHNS, CDR2 SASEGT. As DNA, the CDR3 is TGTGCCAGCAGTGAACAGGGAGGCGCCACTGAAGCTTTCTTT. Translating it yields CASSEQGGATEAFF.

There are many counts of this clonotype. The J gene is TRBJ2-1, the V gene TRBV20-1, with D perhaps TRBD1 or TRBD2 (5 bases each). The V gene lost 3 bases and the J gene lost 7 bases, with 16 bases spanning the gap. The CDR3 extends over 14 amino acids. Germline V gene sequence: CDR1 DFQATT, CDR2 SNEGSKA (reference sequence). CDR3 DNA sequence: TGCAGTGCTAGGAGGGACGGTCTCGCAAATGAGCAGTTCTTC. This translates into CSARRDGLANEQFF.

This clonotype was found many times. The V call is TRBV28, the J call TRBJ2-5; 11 bases fit TRBD1. Germline V gives CDR1 MDHEN, CDR2 SYDVKM. The CDR3 is 15 amino acids. V lost 5 bases and J lost 5; bases outside the gene matches: 7. CDR3 coding DNA: TGTGCCAGCAGTATCCGGGACAGGGGGTACGAGACCCAGTACTTC. It specifies CASSIRDRGYETQYF.

Many counts were recorded for this clonotype. This chain connects TRBV5-1 to TRBJ2-1; D uncertain. This CDR3 contains 15 residues. Germline values: CDR1 SGHRS, CDR2 YFSETQ. With 0 bases removed from V and 0 bases from J, the gap between germline ends came to 7 bases. CDR3 in amino acids: CASSLVGDSYNEQFF. CDR3 nucleotides: TGCGCCAGCAGCTTGGTAGGAGACTCCTACAATGAGCAGTTCTTC.

This clonotype came up many times. This rearrangement joins TRBV7-2 to TRBJ2-1, with D perhaps TRBD2 (6 bases). The CDR3 spans 15 residues. Trimming removed 5 bases at V and 1 base at J, with 12 bases between. In germline, CDR1 is SGHTA, CDR2 FQGNSA. The DNA for the CDR3 is TGTGCCAGCAGCCGCGGGGACGGGTCCTACAATGAGCAGTTCTTC. It specifies CASSRGDGSYNEQFF.

The genes are TRBV4-3 and TRBJ2-5; D is tentatively TRBD1 or TRBD2 (5 bases each). Per germline, CDR1 LGHNA and CDR2 YSLEER. Trimming removed 1 base from V and 6 bases from J, with 12 bases in between. This CDR3 comprises 14 residues. Here the CDR3 reads CASSQGLGEQTQYF. The CDR3 region has the DNA TGCGCCAGCAGCCAAGGATTGGGGGAGCAGACCCAGTACTTC.

This clonotype showed up many times. This chain uses TRBV20-1 with TRBJ2-1; 8 nucleotides match TRBD1. V lost 6 bases, J lost 0 bases, and 4 bases stayed unmatched. Looked up from germline, CDR1 is DFQATT and CDR2 is SNEGSKA (reference sequence). The CDR3 contains 14 residues. In DNA, the CDR3 is TGCAGTGCCGTACAGGGGGGCTCCTACAATGAGCAGTTCTTC. Its protein product is CSAVQGGSYNEQFF.

This clonotype was seen repeatedly, ten times or more. The chain combines TRBV7-2 with TRBJ2-5; D perhaps matches TRBD2 (5 bases). The V and J ends lost 1 base and 5 bases respectively, with 14 bases between them. Looked up from germline, CDR1 is SGHTA and CDR2 is FQGNSA. This CDR3 region has 15 residues. CDR3 in amino acids: CASSLGRGRAETQYF. In DNA, the CDR3 is TGTGCCAGCAGCTTAGGCCGGGGTCGAGCTGAGACCCAGTACTTC.